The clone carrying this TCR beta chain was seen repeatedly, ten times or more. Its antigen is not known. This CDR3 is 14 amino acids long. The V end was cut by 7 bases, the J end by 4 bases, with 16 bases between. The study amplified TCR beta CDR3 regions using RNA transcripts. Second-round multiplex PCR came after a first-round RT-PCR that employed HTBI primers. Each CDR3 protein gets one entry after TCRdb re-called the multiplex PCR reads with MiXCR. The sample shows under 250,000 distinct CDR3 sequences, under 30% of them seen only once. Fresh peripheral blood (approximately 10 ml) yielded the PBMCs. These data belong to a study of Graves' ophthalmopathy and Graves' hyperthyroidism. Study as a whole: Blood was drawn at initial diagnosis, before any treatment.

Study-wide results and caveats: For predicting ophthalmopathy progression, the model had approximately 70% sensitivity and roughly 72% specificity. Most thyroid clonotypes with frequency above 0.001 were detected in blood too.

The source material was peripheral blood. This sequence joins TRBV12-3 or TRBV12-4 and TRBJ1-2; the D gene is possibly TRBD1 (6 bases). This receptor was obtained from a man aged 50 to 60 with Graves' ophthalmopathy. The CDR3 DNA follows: TGTGCCAGCACCGAGGGGGGAGGGAGCTATGGCTACACCTTC. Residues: CASTEGGGSYGYTF.